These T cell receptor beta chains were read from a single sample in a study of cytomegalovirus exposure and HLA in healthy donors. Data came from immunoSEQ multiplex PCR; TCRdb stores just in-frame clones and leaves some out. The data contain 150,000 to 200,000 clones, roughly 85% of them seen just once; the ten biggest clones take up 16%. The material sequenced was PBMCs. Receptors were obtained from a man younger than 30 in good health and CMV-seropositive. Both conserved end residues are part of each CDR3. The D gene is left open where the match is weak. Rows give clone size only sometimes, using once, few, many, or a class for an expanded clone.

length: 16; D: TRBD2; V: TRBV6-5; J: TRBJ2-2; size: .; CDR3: CASSYPSGGNTGELFF; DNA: TGTGCCAGCAGTTATCCTAGCGGGGGGAACACCGGGGAGCTGTTTTTT
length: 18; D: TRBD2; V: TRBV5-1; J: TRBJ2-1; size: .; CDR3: CASRPAAGGISSYNEQFF; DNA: TGCGCCAGCAGGCCCGCCGCGGGAGGGATAAGCTCCTACAATGAGCAGTTCTTC
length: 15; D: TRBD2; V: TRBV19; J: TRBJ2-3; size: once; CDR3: CASSSPGLATDTQYF; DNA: TGTGCCAGTAGTAGCCCGGGACTAGCGACAGATACGCAGTATTTT
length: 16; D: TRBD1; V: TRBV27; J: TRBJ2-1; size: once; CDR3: CASSSRQGLNYNEQFF; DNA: TGTGCCAGCAGTTCCCGACAGGGCCTAAACTACAATGAGCAGTTCTTC
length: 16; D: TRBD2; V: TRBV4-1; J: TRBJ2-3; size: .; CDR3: CASSQGPAGVTDTQYF; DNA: TGCGCCAGCAGCCAAGGGCCGGCGGGAGTCACAGATACGCAGTATTTT
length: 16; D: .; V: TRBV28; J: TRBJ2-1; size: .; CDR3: CASSLKGRGGSNEQFF; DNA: TGTGCCAGCAGTTTAAAGGGGAGGGGGGGAAGCAATGAGCAGTTCTTC
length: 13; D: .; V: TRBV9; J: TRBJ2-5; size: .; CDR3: CASSRGDQETQYF; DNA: TGTGCCAGCAGTCGGGGTGACCAAGAGACCCAGTACTTC
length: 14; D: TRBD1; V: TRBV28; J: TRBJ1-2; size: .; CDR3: CASSFPGGNYGYTF; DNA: TGTGCCAGCAGTTTCCCAGGGGGAAACTATGGCTACACCTTC
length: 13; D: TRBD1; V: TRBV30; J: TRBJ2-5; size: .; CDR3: CAWSGGGWETQYF; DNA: TGTGCCTGGTCAGGGGGCGGTTGGGAGACCCAGTACTTC
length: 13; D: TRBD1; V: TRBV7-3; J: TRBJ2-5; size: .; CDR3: CASSRGHQETQYF; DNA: TGTGCCAGCAGCAGGGGGCACCAAGAGACCCAGTACTTC
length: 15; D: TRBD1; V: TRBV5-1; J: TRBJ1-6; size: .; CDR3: CASARDRDGNSPLHF; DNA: TGCGCCAGCGCGAGAGACAGGGACGGCAATTCACCCCTCCACTTT
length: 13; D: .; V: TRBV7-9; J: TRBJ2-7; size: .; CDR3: CASSATVTYEQYF; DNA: TGTGCCAGCAGCGCTACCGTGACCTACGAGCAGTACTTC
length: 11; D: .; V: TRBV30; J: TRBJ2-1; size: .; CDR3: CAWSSVNEQFF; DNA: TGTGCCTGGAGTTCCGTAAATGAGCAGTTCTTC
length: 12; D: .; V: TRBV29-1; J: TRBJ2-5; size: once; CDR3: CSAGEGTETQYF; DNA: TGCAGCGCAGGGGAAGGCACAGAGACCCAGTACTTC
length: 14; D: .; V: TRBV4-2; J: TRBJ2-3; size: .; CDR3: CASSQAEGTDTQYF; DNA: TGTGCCAGCAGCCAAGCGGAGGGCACAGATACGCAGTATTTT
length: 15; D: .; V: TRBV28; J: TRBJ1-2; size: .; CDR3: CASSLSQDINYGYTF; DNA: TGTGCCAGCAGTTTATCCCAGGATATTAACTATGGCTACACCTTC
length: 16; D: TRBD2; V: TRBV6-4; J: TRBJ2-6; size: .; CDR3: CASSDSGGTGANVLTF; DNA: TGTGCCAGCAGTGACTCGGGGGGGACTGGGGCCAACGTCCTGACTTTC
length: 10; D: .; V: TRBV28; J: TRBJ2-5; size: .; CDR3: CASSRGTQYF; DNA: TGTGCCAGCAGCAGGGGGACCCAGTACTTC
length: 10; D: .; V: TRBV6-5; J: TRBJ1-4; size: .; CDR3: CARNRVKLFF; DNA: TGTGCCAGGAACAGGGTCAAACTGTTTTTT
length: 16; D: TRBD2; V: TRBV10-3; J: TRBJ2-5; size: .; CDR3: CAISEPTSGGPETQYF; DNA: TGTGCCATCAGTGAGCCCACTAGCGGGGGCCCCGAGACCCAGTACTTC
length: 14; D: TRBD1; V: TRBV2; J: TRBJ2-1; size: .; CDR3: CASSEIRQGVEQFF; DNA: TGTGCCAGCAGTGAAATAAGACAGGGGGTGGAGCAGTTCTTC
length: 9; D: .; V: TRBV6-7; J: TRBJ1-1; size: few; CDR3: CASQTEAFF; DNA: TGTGCCAGCCAGACTGAAGCTTTCTTT
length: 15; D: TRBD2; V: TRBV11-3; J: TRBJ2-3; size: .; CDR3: CASSPRASGGDTQYF; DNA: TGTGCCAGCAGCCCAAGGGCTAGCGGGGGCGATACGCAGTATTTT
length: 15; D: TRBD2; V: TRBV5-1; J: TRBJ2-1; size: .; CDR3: CASSEGLAAYNEQFF; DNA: TGCGCCAGCAGCGAGGGACTAGCGGCCTACAATGAGCAGTTCTTC
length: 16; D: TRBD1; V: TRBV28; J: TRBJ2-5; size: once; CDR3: CASSSVPGQGQETQYF; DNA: TGTGCCAGCAGTTCTGTCCCGGGACAGGGCCAAGAGACCCAGTACTTC
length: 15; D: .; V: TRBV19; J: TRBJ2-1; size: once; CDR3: CASSIFGEPYNEQFF; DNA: TGTGCCAGTAGTATTTTCGGGGAGCCTTACAATGAGCAGTTCTTC
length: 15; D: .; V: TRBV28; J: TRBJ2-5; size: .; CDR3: CASSPSEWRSETQYF; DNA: TGTGCCAGCAGTCCGTCTGAGTGGCGGTCCGAGACCCAGTACTTC
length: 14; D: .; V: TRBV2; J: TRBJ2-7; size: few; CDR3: CASIPQRGGDEQYF; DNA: TGTGCCAGCATCCCGCAGAGGGGGGGAGACGAGCAGTACTTC
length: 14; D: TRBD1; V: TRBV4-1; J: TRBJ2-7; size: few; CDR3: CASSLRTGVYEQYF; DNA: TGCGCCAGCAGCCTCAGGACAGGGGTCTACGAGCAGTACTTC
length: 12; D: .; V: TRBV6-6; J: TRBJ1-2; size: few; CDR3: CASSYLENGYTF; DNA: TGTGCCAGCAGTTACTTAGAGAATGGCTACACCTTC
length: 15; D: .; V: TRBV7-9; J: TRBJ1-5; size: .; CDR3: CASSFARGGDQPQHF; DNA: TGTGCCAGCAGCTTCGCTAGGGGTGGCGATCAGCCCCAGCATTTT